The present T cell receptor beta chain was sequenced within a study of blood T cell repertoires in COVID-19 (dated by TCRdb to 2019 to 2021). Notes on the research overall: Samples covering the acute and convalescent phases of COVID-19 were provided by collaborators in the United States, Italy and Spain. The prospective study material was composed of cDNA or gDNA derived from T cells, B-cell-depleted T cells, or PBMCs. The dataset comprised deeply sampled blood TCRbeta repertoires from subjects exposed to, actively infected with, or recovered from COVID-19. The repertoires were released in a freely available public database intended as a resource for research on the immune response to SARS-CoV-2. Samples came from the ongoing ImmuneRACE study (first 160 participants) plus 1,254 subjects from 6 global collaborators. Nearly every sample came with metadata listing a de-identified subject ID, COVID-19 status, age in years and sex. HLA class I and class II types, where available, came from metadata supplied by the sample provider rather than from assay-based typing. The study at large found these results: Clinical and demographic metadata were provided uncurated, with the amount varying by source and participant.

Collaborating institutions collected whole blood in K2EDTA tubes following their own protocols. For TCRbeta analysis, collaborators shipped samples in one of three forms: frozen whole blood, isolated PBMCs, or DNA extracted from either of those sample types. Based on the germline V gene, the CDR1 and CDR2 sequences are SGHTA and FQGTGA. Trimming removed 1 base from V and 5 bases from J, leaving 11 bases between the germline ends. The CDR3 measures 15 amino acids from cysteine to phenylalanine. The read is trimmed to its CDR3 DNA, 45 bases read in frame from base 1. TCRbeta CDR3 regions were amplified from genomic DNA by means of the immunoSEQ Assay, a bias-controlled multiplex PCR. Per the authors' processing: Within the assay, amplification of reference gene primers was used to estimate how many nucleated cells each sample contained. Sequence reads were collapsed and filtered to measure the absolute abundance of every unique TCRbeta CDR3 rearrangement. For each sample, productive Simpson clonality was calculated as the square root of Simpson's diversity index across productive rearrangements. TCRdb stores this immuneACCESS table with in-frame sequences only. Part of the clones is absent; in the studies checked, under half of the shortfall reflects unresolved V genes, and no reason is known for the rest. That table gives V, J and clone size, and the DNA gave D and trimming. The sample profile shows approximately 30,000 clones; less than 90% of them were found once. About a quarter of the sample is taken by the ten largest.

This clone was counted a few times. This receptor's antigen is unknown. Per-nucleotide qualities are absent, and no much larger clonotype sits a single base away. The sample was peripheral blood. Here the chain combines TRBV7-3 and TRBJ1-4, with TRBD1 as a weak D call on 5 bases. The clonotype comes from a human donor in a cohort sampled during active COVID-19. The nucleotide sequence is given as TGTGCCAGCAGCTTAAGCGGGACTCCGAATGAAAAACTGTTTTTT. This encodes CASSLSGTPNEKLFF.